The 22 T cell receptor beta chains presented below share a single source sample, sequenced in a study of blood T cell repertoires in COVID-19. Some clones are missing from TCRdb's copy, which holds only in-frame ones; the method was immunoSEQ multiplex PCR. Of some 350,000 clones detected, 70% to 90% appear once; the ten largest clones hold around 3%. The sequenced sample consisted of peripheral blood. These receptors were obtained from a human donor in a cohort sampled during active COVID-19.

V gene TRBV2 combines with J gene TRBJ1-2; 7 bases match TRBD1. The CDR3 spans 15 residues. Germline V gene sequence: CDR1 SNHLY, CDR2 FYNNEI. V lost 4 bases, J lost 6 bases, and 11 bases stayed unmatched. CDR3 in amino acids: CASSGRQGMWDGYTF. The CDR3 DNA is TGTGCCAGCAGTGGAAGACAGGGTATGTGGGATGGCTACACCTTC.

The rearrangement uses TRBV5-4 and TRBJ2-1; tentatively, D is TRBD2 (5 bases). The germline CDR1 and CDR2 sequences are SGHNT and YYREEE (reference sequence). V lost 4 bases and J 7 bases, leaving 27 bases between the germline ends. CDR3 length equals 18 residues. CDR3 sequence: CASSATLWLGGDRNEQFF. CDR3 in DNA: TGTGCCAGCAGCGCCACCCTGTGGCTAGGAGGAGATCGAAATGAGCAGTTCTTC.

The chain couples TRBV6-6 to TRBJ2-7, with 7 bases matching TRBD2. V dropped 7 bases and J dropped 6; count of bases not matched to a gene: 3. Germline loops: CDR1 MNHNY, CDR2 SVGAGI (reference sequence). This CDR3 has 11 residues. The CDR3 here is CASNGRGEQYF. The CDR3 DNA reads TGTGCCAGCAATGGGAGGGGCGAGCAGTACTTC.

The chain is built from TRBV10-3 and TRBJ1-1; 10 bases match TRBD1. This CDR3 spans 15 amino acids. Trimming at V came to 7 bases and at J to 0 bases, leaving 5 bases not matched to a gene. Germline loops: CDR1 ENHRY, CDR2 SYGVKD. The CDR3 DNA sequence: TGTGCCATCACCGGGGACAGGGGAATGAACACTGAAGCTTTCTTT. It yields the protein CAITGDRGMNTEAFF.

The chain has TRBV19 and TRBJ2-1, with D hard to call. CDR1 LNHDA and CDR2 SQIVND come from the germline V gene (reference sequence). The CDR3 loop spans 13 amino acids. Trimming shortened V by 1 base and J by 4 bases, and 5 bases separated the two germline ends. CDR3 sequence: CASSIGSYNEQFF. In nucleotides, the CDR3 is TGTGCCAGTAGTATAGGTTCTTACAATGAGCAGTTCTTC.

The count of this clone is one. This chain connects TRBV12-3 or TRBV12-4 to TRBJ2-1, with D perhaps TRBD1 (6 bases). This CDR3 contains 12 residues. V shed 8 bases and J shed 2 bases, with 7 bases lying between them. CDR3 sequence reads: CASQGTYNEQFF. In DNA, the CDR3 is TGTGCCAGCCAGGGGACCTACAATGAGCAGTTCTTC.

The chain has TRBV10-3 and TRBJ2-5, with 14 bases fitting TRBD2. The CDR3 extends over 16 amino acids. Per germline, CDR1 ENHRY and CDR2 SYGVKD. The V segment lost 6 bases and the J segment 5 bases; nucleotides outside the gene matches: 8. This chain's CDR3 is CAIREGTSGSLETQYF. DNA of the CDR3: TGTGCCATCAGGGAGGGGACTAGCGGGAGTCTGGAGACCCAGTACTTC.

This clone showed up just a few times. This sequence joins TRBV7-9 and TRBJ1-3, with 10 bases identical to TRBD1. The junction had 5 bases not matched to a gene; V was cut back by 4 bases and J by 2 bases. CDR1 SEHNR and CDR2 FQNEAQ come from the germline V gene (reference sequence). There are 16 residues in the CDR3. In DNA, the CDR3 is TGTGCCAGCAGCTCCGGGACAGGGGAAACTGGAAACACCATATATTTT. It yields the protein CASSSGTGETGNTIYF.

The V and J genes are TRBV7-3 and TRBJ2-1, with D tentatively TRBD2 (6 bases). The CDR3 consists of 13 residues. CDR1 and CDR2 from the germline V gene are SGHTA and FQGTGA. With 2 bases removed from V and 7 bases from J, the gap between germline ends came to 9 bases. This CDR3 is CASSLSRGNEQFF. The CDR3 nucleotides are TGTGCCAGCAGCTTATCACGGGGGAATGAGCAGTTCTTC.

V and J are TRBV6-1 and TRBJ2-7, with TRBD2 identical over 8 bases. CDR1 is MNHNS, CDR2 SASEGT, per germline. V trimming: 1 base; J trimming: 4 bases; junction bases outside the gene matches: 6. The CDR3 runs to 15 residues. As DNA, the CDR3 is TGTGCCAGCAGTGAAGGAACTAGCGGAGGATACGAGCAGTACTTC. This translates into CASSEGTSGGYEQYF.

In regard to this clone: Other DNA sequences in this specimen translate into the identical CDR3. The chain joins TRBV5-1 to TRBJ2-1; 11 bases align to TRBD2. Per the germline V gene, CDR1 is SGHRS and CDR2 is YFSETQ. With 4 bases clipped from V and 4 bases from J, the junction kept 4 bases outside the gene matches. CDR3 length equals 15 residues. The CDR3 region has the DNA TGCGCCAGCAGCCCGGGACTAGCGGCGTACAATGAGCAGTTCTTC. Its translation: CASSPGLAAYNEQFF.

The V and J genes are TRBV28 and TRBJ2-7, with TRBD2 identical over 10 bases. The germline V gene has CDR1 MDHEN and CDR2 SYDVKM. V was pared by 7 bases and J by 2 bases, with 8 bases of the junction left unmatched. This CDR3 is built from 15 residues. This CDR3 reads CASIPSGSGPYEQYF. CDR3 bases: TGTGCCAGCATCCCTAGCGGGAGTGGCCCCTACGAGCAGTACTTC.

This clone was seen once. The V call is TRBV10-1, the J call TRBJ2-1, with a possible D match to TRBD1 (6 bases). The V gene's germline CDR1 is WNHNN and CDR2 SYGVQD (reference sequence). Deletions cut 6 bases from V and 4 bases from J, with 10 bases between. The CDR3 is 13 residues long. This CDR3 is CASSRDNYNEQFF. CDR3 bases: TGCGCCAGCAGCCGGGACAATTACAATGAGCAGTTCTTC.

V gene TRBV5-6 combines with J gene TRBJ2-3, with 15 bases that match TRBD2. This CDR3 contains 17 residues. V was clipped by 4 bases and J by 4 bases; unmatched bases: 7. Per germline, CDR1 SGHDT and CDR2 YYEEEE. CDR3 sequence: CASSRTSGRDNSDTQYF. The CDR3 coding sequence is TGTGCCAGCAGCCGGACTAGCGGGAGGGACAATTCAGATACGCAGTATTTT.

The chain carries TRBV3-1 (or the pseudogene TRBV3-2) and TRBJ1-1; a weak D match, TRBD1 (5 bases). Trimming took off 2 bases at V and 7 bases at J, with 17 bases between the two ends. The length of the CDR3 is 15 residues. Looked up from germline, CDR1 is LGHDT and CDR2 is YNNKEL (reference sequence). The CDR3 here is CASSQLGTGGIEAFF. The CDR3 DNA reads TGTGCCAGCAGCCAACTGGGGACCGGGGGAATTGAAGCTTTCTTT.

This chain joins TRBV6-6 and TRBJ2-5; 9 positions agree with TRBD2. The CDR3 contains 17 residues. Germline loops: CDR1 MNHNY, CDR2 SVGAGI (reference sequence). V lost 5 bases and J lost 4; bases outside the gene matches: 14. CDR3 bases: TGTGCCAGCAGTCAGGGACTAGCAAGATTAGGAATAGAGACCCAGTACTTC. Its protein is CASSQGLARLGIETQYF.

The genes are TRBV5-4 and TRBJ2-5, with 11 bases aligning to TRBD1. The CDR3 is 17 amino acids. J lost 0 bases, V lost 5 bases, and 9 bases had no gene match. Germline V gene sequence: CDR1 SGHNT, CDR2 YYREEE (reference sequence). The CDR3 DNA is TGTGCCAGCAGAGCCGGCTGGGACAGGGGGTACCAAGAGACCCAGTACTTC. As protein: CASRAGWDRGYQETQYF.

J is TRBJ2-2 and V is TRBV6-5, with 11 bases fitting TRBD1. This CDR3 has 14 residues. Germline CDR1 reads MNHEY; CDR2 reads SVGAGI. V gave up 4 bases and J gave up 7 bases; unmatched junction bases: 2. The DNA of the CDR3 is TGTGCCAGCAGTTTGGGACAGGGGGGCGGGGAGCTGTTTTTT. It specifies CASSLGQGGGELFF.

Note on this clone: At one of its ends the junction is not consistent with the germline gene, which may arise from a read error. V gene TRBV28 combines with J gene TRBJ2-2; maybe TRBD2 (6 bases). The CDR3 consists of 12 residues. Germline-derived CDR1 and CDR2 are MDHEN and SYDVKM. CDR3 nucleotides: TGCACGGTAGCGGCGAACACCGGGGAGCTGTTTTTT. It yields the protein CTVAANTGELFF.

For the CDR3, the DNA is TGTGCCAGCAGCCATGAGGTCGGAGATACGCAGTATTTT. Translated, it gives CASSHEVGDTQYF. The chain couples TRBV7-9 to TRBJ2-3, with D unresolved. Trimming took off 5 bases at V and 5 bases at J, with 11 bases between the two ends. Germline CDR1 SEHNR, CDR2 FQNEAQ (reference sequence). The CDR3 runs 13 residues.

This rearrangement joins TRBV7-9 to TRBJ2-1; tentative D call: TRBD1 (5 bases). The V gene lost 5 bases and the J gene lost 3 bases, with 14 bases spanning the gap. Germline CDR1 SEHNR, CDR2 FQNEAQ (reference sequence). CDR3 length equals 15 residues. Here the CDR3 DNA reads TGTGCCAGCAGCCGACGCTTAGGGGACTACAATGAGCAGTTCTTC. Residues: CASSRRLGDYNEQFF.

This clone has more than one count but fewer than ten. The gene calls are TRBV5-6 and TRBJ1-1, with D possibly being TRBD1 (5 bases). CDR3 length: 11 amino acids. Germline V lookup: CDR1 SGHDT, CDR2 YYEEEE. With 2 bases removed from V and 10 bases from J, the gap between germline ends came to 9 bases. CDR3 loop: CASSLMGGAFF. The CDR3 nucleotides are TGTGCCAGCAGCTTAATGGGGGGAGCTTTCTTT.